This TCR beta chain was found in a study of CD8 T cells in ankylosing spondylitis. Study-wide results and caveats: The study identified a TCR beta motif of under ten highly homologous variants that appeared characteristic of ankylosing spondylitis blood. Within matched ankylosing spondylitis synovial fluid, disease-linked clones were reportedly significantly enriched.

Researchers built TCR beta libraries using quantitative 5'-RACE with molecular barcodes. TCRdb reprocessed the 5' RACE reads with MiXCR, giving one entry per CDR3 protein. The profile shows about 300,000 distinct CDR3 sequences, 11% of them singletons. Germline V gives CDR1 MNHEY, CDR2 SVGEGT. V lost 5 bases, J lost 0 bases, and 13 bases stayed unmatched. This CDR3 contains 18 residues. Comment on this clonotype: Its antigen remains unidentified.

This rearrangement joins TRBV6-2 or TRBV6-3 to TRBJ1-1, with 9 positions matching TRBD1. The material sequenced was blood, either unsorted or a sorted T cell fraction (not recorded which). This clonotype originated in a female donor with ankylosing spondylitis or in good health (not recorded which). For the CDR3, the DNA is TGTGCCAGCAGTCTTCGTCCCGGGACAGGGCTCATGAACACTGAAGCTTTCTTT. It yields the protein CASSLRPGTGLMNTEAFF.